These 19 T cell receptor beta chains were all obtained from the same sample, sequenced in a study of T-cell reconstitution after alpha-beta-depleted transplantation in children (dated by TCRdb to about 2016). The sample's treatment or condition label, in plain terms: allogeneic hematopoietic cell transplantation with graft depleted of TCRalphabeta T cells and CD19 B cells. The library relied on PCR. Sequencing used an Illumina HiSeq 2500. Molecular barcoding was employed in the preparation of TCR libraries, with unique molecular identifiers being used to normalize TCRbeta repertoire quantification. TCRdb passed the public sequencing reads through fastp at Q25 and MiXCR, retaining productive beta sequences. Duplicate CDR3 protein sequences are folded into a single record with the most common DNA and genes. The sample table lists 350,000 to 500,000 distinct CDR3 sequences, about 45% of them with a count of one. 27% of the sample belongs to the ten largest clones.

The starting material was PBMCs, obtained before TCRalphabeta/CD19-depleted stem cell transplant. The source of these receptors is a girl aged 2 to 10 with aplastic anemia, due to receive a stem cell transplant.

This clonotype was detected a few times. This chain connects TRBV20-1 to TRBJ2-3; 10 bases align to TRBD2. This CDR3 contains 15 residues. Germline-derived CDR1 and CDR2 are DFQATT and SNEGSKA (reference sequence). The ends lost 4 bases at V and 0 bases at J; junction bases unmatched: 4. The DNA for the CDR3 is TGCAGTGCTACTCGGACTAGCGGTAGCACAGATACGCAGTATTTT. It translates to CSATRTSGSTDTQYF.

The chain recombines TRBV15 with TRBJ2-7, with TRBD2 identical over 7 bases. J lost 0 bases, V lost 6 bases, and 11 bases had no gene match. This CDR3 spans 16 amino acids. Germline values: CDR1 LNHNV, CDR2 YYDKDF (reference sequence). CDR3 sequence: CATSRERDYISYEQYF. In nucleotides, the CDR3 is TGTGCCACCAGTAGGGAAAGGGACTACATCTCCTACGAGCAGTACTTC.

The chain uses TRBV5-6 and TRBJ1-5; 7 nucleotides agree with TRBD1. Germline CDR1 is SGHDT and CDR2 is YYEEEE. V lost 4 bases and J lost 6; bases outside the gene matches: 7. The CDR3 sequence is 14 residues long. The CDR3 sequence: CASSATGNRQPQHF. CDR3 sequence (DNA): TGTGCCAGCAGCGCGACAGGGAACCGTCAGCCCCAGCATTTT. The variable domain in full, completed from reference TRBV5-6 and TRBJ1-5, reads DAGVTQSPTHLIKTRGQQVTLRCSPKSGHDTVSWYQQALGQGPQFIFQYYEEEERQRGNFPDRFSGHQFPNYSSELNVNALLLGDSALYLCASSATGNRQPQHFGDGTRLSIL.

V is TRBV29-1 and J is TRBJ2-1; 12 bases are a match to TRBD1. Germline trimming cut 7 bases from V and 0 bases from J; bases unmatched to any gene: 16. CDR1 is SQVTM and CDR2 is ANQGSEA in the germline V gene. The CDR3 totals 19 residues. The CDR3 coding sequence is TGCAGCGCGAGCCCGGGACAGGGGGCTGGGGTTTACTCCTACAATGAGCAGTTCTTC. Residues: CSASPGQGAGVYSYNEQFF.

The chain combines TRBV20-1 with TRBJ2-7, with D perhaps assigned TRBD1 or TRBD2 (6 bases each). Germline CDR1 and CDR2: DFQATT and SNEGSKA (reference sequence). The length of the CDR3 is 12 residues. Trimming cost V 1 base and J 5 bases, with 9 bases left between them. CDR3 sequence (DNA): TGCAGTGCTAGAGGGGGGGCGAACGAGCAGTACTTC. Its protein is CSARGGANEQYF.

This clonotype came up a few times. The chain employs TRBV5-1 and TRBJ1-2, with no clear D. The CDR3 is 13 amino acids. Trimming shortened V by 5 bases and J by 4 bases, and 12 bases separated the two germline ends. Germline V lookup: CDR1 SGHRS, CDR2 YFSETQ. In DNA, the CDR3 is TGCGCCAGCAGATCCGAGAGCAGCTATGGCTACACCTTC. Translated: CASRSESSYGYTF.

V usage is TRBV20-1 and J usage is TRBJ2-7, with TRBD2 identical over 7 bases. Unmatched junction bases numbered 4, after V lost 0 bases and J lost 5 bases. CDR1 and CDR2 from the germline V gene are DFQATT and SNEGSKA (reference sequence). The CDR3 consists of 13 residues. The CDR3 loop reads CSARDTGRNEQYF. The CDR3 DNA is TGCAGTGCTAGAGATACCGGGAGGAACGAGCAGTACTTC.

The V gene is TRBV7-2, the J gene TRBJ2-1, with D maybe TRBD2 (6 bases). The CDR3 covers 12 residues. Trimming took off 5 bases at V and 12 bases at J, with 14 bases between the two ends. Germline CDR1 SGHTA, CDR2 FQGNSA. The CDR3 loop reads CASSPAAGRQFF. The CDR3 DNA reads TGTGCCAGCAGCCCAGCGGCGGGGAGGCAGTTCTTC.

The chain has TRBV29-1 and TRBJ2-7; D possibly corresponds to TRBD2 (6 bases). Trimming removed 7 bases from V and 5 bases from J, with 15 bases in between. Germline lookup yields CDR1 SQVTM and CDR2 ANQGSEA. The CDR3 loop spans 12 amino acids. The CDR3 coding sequence is TGCAGCGCCCACCTAGCGAATAACGAGCAGTACTTC. As protein: CSAHLANNEQYF.

The rearrangement uses TRBV5-1 and TRBJ2-1; D perhaps matches TRBD2 (5 bases). V was clipped by 8 bases and J by 0 bases, with 9 bases between them. Germline V gives CDR1 SGHRS, CDR2 YFSETQ. This CDR3 comprises 13 residues. CDR3 bases: TGCGCCAGTCGGGATTTCTCCTACAATGAGCAGTTCTTC. It codes for CASRDFSYNEQFF.

V usage is TRBV27 and J usage is TRBJ2-7; D may correspond to TRBD1 or TRBD2 (5 bases each). The V and J ends lost 5 bases and 2 bases respectively, with 16 bases between them. The CDR3 covers 15 residues. CDR1 is MNHEY and CDR2 is SMNVEV in the germline V gene (reference sequence). The CDR3 sequence is CASSARPRGAYEQYF. CDR3 nucleotide sequence: TGTGCCAGCAGTGCCCGGCCCCGAGGGGCCTACGAGCAGTACTTC.

This clonotype was detected a few times. The chain has TRBV20-1 and TRBJ2-3; possible D gene TRBD2, 5 bases. This CDR3 is 16 amino acids long. With 1 base removed from V and 4 bases from J, the gap between germline ends came to 18 bases. Germline V gives CDR1 DFQATT, CDR2 SNEGSKA (reference sequence). The chain's CDR3 is CSARVDLPTGADTQYF. The CDR3 DNA sequence: TGCAGTGCTAGAGTCGACCTCCCGACCGGGGCAGATACGCAGTATTTT.

The chain recombines TRBV12-3 or TRBV12-4 with TRBJ2-3; weak D call: TRBD2 (6 bases). Trimming removed 5 bases from V and 4 bases from J, with 13 bases in between. CDR3 length: 14 residues. The CDR3 region is CASSGGSEADTQYF. The CDR3 nucleotides are TGTGCCAGCAGTGGGGGGTCTGAGGCAGATACGCAGTATTTT.

The CDR3, as DNA: TGCAGTGCTAGAGTGGAGGACCACAGGGGGTCTTCGGCCAAAAACATTCAGTACTTC. Its translation: CSARVEDHRGSSAKNIQYF. The chain combines TRBV20-1 with TRBJ2-4; 8 bases match TRBD1. The CDR3 is made up of 19 amino acids. V lost 1 base to trimming and J lost 1 base; unmatched junction nucleotides: 15. The germline CDR1 and CDR2 sequences are DFQATT and SNEGSKA (reference sequence).

This clonotype was recorded many times. This chain links TRBV11-2 with TRBJ1-4, with 12 nucleotides matching TRBD1. CDR1 SGHAT and CDR2 FQNNGV come from the germline V gene. The trim removed 5 bases at V and 2 bases at J, leaving 6 bases unmatched. The CDR3 is 17 residues long. Here the CDR3 DNA reads TGTGCCAGCAGCCGGGACAGGGGGCGTATGACTAATGAAAAACTGTTTTTT. Its translation is CASSRDRGRMTNEKLFF.

This chain uses TRBV7-9 with TRBJ1-4; unclear D gene. This CDR3 is built from 14 residues. CDR1 and CDR2 from the germline V gene are SEHNR and FQNEAQ (reference sequence). V dropped 1 base and J dropped 7 bases, with 10 bases sitting between them. In DNA form, the CDR3 reads TGTGCCAGCAGCTTAGAGGTACGCGGTGAAAAACTGTTTTTT. This translates into CASSLEVRGEKLFF.

This clonotype was observed at least ten times. The chain uses TRBV29-1 and TRBJ2-7; possibly TRBD2 for D (7 bases). This CDR3 has 14 residues. V lost 1 base to trimming and J lost 1 base, with 11 bases between them. From germline, CDR1 is SQVTM and CDR2 ANQGSEA. Here the CDR3 reads CSVEGRGASYEQYF. The CDR3 DNA reads as TGCAGCGTTGAAGGTCGGGGGGCATCCTACGAGCAGTACTTC.

The chain joins TRBV7-9 to TRBJ2-1; D not resolved. Germline lookup yields CDR1 SEHNR and CDR2 FQNEAQ (reference sequence). The length of the CDR3 is 13 residues. The V gene lost 5 bases and the J gene lost 11 bases, with 16 bases spanning the gap. Here the CDR3 DNA reads TGTGCCAGCAGCGCAGAGGCGGCGGTTCAGCAGTTCTTC. As protein: CASSAEAAVQQFF.

V gene TRBV4-2 combines with J gene TRBJ2-3; no clear D. CDR3 length: 16 amino acids. V was cut by 0 bases and J by 2 bases, with 12 bases left in between. The germline V gene encodes CDR1 LGHNA and CDR2 YNFKEQ. Here the CDR3 reads CASSQDLEQITDTQYF. The CDR3 DNA is TGTGCCAGCAGCCAAGATTTAGAGCAGATCACAGATACGCAGTATTTT.